Here is one T cell receptor beta chain with its context. The antigen it binds to is not known. Per-base qualities were not stored, and no clone one base away is much larger. The germline V gene specifies SGHRS as CDR1 and YFSETQ as CDR2. V and J are trimmed by 7 bases and 7 bases, and the gene matches miss 28 bases of the junction. Counted from cysteine to phenylalanine, this CDR3 has 19 amino acids. Only CDR3 DNA is held: 57 bases, read in frame from base 1. TCR CDR3 regions were amplified from genomic DNA by multiplex PCR using the deep immunoSEQ assay. Genomic DNA extracted from each cell subset was distributed evenly over all wells of several immunoSEQ 96-well plates, and each plate served as one replicate. For sorted subsets, about 210 ng of genomic DNA, equivalent to around 29,000 T cell genomes, went into each replicate PCR. The purified libraries were quantified using a Qubit 3.0 fluorometer, sized with a Bioanalyzer 2100, and then quantified again using the KAPA Library Quantification kit. Every immunoSEQ 96-well plate was sequenced on a separate single-read 150-cycle Illumina NextSeq 550 flow cell. The study's processing was this. Because the immunoSEQ output held only junctional sequences and lacked quality scores, the filtering could not match the filtering applied to full-length reads. Sequences were annotated with PyIR, a Python wrapper for IgBLAST v1.9, using IMGT germline references to assign V/J genes and CDR3. Reads were filtered out if the reads had weak V/J assignments (E-value above 1e-6), no CDR3, stop codons, out-of-frame junctions, or ambiguous translated residues. V3J clonotypes were defined as sequences sharing the same inferred V gene, J gene, and CDR3 amino acid sequence. Percentage overlap between repertoires was computed as shared unique clonotypes divided by the size of the smaller repertoire. Richness of each repertoire was evaluated using RTK rarefaction, the Chao1 estimator, and Recon v2.1 estimates of unobserved clonotypes. Generation probabilities were computed with OLGA for all TCRbeta clonotypes obtained by the gDNA method from four donors. TCRdb holds this immuneACCESS table with in-frame rearrangements only. Some clones are missing; in checked studies, unresolved V genes explain under half, and the rest has no known cause. V, J and clone size reflect that table, while D and trimming were determined from the DNA. A total of 2 million to 2.5 million clones appear in this sample, just under 95% of them only once. The ten largest clones capture 0.3% to 0.4% of the sample.

The donors were healthy, HIV-negative adults who had no recently reported acute infections or vaccinations. Only Caucasian adults living in Nashville, Tennessee, USA were represented among the donors. Magnetic negative selection was used to enrich CD4+ T cells, after which naive cells were positively selected on CD45RA and the negative fraction became the memory subset. Blood was collected by leukapheresis, and PBMCs were isolated by Ficoll-Histopaque density gradient centrifugation and then cryopreserved in liquid nitrogen vapor phase. Purity and quantity of every magnetically sorted T cell population were checked by analytical flow cytometry. From each sorted fraction, genomic DNA was isolated and quantified by UV absorbance on a Nanodrop 2000c. This record belongs to a study of shared clonotypes between healthy human individuals (dated by TCRdb to 2020 to 2022). With respect to the entire study: A few men and a couple of women, aged 18 to 49 years, made up the cohort. For each donor, CD4 naive and CD4 memory were each given three plates, CD8 naive was given two plates, and CD8 memory was given one plate. To estimate repertoire size and how much clonotypes are shared between individuals, the study performed deep sequencing of blood TCR repertoires from a handful of healthy adults. Libraries were prepared and TCR repertoires were sequenced by different laboratories using diverse techniques, in order to increase sequencing depth and limit assay-specific biases. Each donor's leukapheresis produced roughly between about 0.85 and 10 billion PBMCs. Summary of the overall study and its limitations: Across several donors, about 5.2% of naive CD4, roughly 3.4% of naive CD8, 2.3% of memory CD4, and approximately 0.42% of memory CD8 clonotypes were shared. Pairwise subsampling led to the expectation that sequencing depth would affect the degree of clonotype sharing among donors. Sampling was restricted to blood, and TCR repertoires in tissues likely differ from the TCR repertoires found in blood. Incomplete sequencing was indicated by rarefaction of sorted-subset datasets, despite the large sequencing depth. Higher generation probabilities were observed for clonotypes shared by all four sorted-subset donors than for non-shared clonotypes. Estimated clonotype richness was generally larger for naive than for memory subsets. Because the study included only a small number of donors, the genetic and exposure-history diversity represented was limited.

The sample taken for sequencing was naive CD4+ T cells from PBMCs. Explained via the paper, the cell subset or site label denotes: CD45RA+ positively selected. The clonotype was recovered from a young man in good health. Some clones in this sample may be carry-over from other donors' samples. The chain is made from TRBV5-1 and TRBJ1-2, with 7 bases aligning to TRBD1. CDR3 sequence: CASRPGRFKGGQEVFGYTF. The sequence in DNA is TGCGCCAGCCGTCCCGGAAGGTTTAAGGGAGGACAGGAGGTCTTTGGCTACACCTTC.